Listed below are T cell receptor beta chains from one sample, sequenced in a study of OX40 agonist ivuxolimab in advanced cancers. Sequenced by immunoSEQ multiplex PCR; TCRdb stores in-frame clones only, minus some. The sample has 19,000 or so clones, 73% seen once. Sequenced material: CD4+ or CD8+ T cells sorted from blood, taken in a trial of the OX40 agonist ivuxolimab. The receptor source for this set is an adult with an advanced solid tumor such as melanoma, head and neck, liver or kidney cancer. Both conserved end residues are trimmed from each CDR3.

V gene	CDR3 protein
TRBV7-9	ASSFSGRYQETQY
TRBV19	ASSIGAGGSEAF
TRBV29-1	SVVGLTYQETQY
TRBV30	AWSWASGYNEQF
TRBV27	ASSNRGPAYEQY
TRBV7-2	ASSHPRDNEQF
TRBV7-2	ASSPGTSGRAVADTQY
TRBV4-2	ASSQAGEINYGYT
TRBV19	ASSIGGSQGDEQF
TRBV7-3	ASSSGGVPYNEQF
TRBV27	ASSLSGMGLAYTDTQY
TRBV30	AWSGGDSVYYEQY
TRBV27	ASRVPGQGVYGYT
TRBV11-3	ASSTRHLTDTQY
TRBV5-1	ASSLAGGRSTDTQY
TRBV10-3	AISEGGSGETQY